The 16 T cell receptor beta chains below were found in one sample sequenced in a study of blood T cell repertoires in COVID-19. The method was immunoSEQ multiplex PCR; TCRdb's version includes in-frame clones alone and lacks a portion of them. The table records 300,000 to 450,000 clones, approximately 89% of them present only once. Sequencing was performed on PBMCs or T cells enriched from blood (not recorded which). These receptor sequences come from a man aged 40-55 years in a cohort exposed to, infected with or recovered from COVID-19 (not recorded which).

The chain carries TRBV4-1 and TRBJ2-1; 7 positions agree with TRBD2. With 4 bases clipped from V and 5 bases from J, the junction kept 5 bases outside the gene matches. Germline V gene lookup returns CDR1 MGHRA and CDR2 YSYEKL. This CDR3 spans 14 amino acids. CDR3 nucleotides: TGCGCCAGCAGCCTATACGCGGGAGACAATGAGCAGTTCTTC. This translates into CASSLYAGDNEQFF.

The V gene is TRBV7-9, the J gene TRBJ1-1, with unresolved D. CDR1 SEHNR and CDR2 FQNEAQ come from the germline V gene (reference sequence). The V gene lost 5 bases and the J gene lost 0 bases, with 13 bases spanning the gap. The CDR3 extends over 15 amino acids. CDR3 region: CASSPLGVMNTEAFF. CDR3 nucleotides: TGTGCCAGCAGCCCCCTAGGAGTGATGAACACTGAAGCTTTCTTT.

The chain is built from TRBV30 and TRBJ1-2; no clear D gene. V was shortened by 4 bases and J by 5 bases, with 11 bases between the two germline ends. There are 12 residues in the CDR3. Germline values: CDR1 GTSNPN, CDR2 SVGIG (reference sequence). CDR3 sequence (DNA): TGTGCCTGGAACGCACGAGGATATGGCTACACCTTC. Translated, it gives CAWNARGYGYTF.

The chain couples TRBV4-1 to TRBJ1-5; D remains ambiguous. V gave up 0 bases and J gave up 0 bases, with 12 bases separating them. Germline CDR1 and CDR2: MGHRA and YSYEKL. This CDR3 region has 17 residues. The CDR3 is CASSQDRRTNSNQPQHF. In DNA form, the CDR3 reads TGCGCCAGCAGCCAAGACCGTCGAACTAATAGCAATCAGCCCCAGCATTTT.

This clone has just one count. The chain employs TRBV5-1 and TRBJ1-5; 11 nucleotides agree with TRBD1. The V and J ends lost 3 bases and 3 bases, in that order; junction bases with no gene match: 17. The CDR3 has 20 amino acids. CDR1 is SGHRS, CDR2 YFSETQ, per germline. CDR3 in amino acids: CASSSGTGTGGDIHNQPQHF. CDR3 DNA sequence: TGCGCCAGCAGCTCGGGGACCGGGACAGGGGGGGATATACACAATCAGCCCCAGCATTTT. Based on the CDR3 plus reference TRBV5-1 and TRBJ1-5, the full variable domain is KAGVTQTPRYLIKTRGQQVTLSCSPISGHRSVSWYQQTPGQGLQFLFEYFSETQRNKGNFPGRFSGRQFSNSRSEMNVSTLELGDSALYLCASSSGTGTGGDIHNQPQHFGDGTRLSIL.

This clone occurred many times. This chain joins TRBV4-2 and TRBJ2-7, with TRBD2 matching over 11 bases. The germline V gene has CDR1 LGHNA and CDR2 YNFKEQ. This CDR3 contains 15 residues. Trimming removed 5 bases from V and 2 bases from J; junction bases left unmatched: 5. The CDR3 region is CASSMGLADPYEQYF. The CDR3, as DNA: TGTGCCAGCAGCATGGGACTAGCGGATCCCTACGAGCAGTACTTC.

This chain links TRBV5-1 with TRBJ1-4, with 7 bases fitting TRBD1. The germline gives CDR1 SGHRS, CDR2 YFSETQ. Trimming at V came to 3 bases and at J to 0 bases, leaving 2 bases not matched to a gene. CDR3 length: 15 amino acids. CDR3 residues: CASSSRGTTNEKLFF. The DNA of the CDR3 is TGCGCCAGCAGCTCCAGGGGGACAACTAATGAAAAACTGTTTTTT.

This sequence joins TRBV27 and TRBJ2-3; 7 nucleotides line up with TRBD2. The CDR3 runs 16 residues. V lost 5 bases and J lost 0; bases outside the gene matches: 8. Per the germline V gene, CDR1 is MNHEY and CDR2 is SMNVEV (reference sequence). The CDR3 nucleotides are TGTGCCAGCAGTCACCCCGCGGGGGATAGCACAGATACGCAGTATTTT. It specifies CASSHPAGDSTDTQYF.

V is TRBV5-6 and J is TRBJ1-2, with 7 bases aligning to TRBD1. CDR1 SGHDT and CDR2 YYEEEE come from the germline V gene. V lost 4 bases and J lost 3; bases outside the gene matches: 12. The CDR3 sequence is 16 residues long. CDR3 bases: TGTGCCAGCAGCAGACCGACAGGGCAGGTCGACTATGGCTACACCTTC. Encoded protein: CASSRPTGQVDYGYTF.

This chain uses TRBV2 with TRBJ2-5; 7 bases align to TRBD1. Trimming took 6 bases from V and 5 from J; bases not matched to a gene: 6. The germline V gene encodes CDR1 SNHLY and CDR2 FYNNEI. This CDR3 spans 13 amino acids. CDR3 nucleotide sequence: TGTGCCAGCAGCCTACGACAGGGTGAGACCCAGTACTTC. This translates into CASSLRQGETQYF.

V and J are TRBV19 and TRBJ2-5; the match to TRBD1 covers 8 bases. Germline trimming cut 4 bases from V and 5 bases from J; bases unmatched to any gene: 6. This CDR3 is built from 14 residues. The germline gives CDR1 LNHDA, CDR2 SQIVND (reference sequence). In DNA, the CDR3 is TGTGCCAGTAGTAGGACAGGGAGTAGGGAGACCCAGTACTTC. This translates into CASSRTGSRETQYF.

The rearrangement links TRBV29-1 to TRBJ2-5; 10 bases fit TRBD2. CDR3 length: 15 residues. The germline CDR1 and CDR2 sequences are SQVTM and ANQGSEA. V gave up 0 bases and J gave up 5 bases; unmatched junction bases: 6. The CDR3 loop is CSVEDSGRADETQYF. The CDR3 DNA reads TGCAGCGTTGAAGACAGCGGGAGGGCCGATGAGACCCAGTACTTC.

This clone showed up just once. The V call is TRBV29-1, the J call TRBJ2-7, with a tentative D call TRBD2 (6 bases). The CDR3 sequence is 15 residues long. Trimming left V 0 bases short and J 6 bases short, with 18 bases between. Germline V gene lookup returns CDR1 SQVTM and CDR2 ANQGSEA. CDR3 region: CSVEDLSGRQSEQYF. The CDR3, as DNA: TGCAGCGTTGAAGATCTGTCTGGGAGGCAGAGCGAGCAGTACTTC.

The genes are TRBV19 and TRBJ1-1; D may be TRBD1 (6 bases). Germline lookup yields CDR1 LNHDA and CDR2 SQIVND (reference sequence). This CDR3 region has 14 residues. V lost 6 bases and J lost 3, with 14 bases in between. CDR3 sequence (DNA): TGTGCCAGTAGGTTACAGGGCACGGACACTGAAGCTTTCTTT. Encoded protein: CASRLQGTDTEAFF.

CDR3 bases: TGTGCCAGCAGGGACGGGACTAGCATGTATACGCAGTATTTT. Protein product: CASRDGTSMYTQYF. The V and J genes are TRBV2 and TRBJ2-3, with 9 positions matching TRBD2. Germline V lookup: CDR1 SNHLY, CDR2 FYNNEI. V was clipped by 6 bases and J by 7 bases; unmatched bases: 8. The CDR3 has 14 residues.

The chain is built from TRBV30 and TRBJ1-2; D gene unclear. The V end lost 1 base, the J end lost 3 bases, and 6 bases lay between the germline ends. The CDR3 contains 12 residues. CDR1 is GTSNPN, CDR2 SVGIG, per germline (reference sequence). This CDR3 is CAWSDIYYGYTF. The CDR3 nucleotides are TGTGCCTGGAGTGACATTTACTATGGCTACACCTTC.